The 10 T cell receptor beta chains presented below share a single source sample, sequenced in a study of regulatory T cells in long-lasting Graves disease. Arm-PCR with iRepertoire HTBI primers amplified the CDR3 regions for these TCR beta libraries. TCRdb itself ran the multiplex PCR reads through MiXCR, one entry per CDR3 protein. Of about 400,000 distinct CDR3 sequences in the sample, 15% to 20% were seen once. The time point was: newly diagnosed GD, antithyroid drugs for less than 3 months. RNA from PBMCs was the source of the TCR library. The same data also contributed to another study, on T cells in Graves' hyperthyroidism and ophthalmopathy.

Sample: peripheral blood mononuclear cells (PBMCs), taken at new diagnosis, from a patient treated with antithyroid drugs. The source is a woman between 18 and 29 years old with Graves disease.

This clonotype appeared many times. This chain links TRBV20-1 with TRBJ2-7; D might be TRBD2 (5 bases). V was trimmed by 6 bases and J by 2 bases, leaving 20 bases between them. Germline V CDR1 and CDR2: DFQATT, SNEGSKA (reference sequence). The CDR3 covers 15 residues. For the CDR3, the DNA is TGCAGTGCGGAAACCGGGAACTCAAACCCCTACGAGCAGTACTTC. Translating it yields CSAETGNSNPYEQYF.

A few counts support this clonotype. The chain carries TRBV15 and TRBJ2-1; D gene ambiguous. The CDR3 extends over 16 amino acids. V was cut by 4 bases and J by 0 bases, with 13 bases left in between. CDR1 LNHNV and CDR2 YYDKDF come from the germline V gene (reference sequence). Here the CDR3 DNA reads TGTGCCACCAGCAAGAACCGCGCAAGCTCCTACAATGAGCAGTTCTTC. This encodes CATSKNRASSYNEQFF.

This clonotype was detected ten times or more. This CDR3 is CASSQGHRGREQYF. CDR3 in DNA: TGTGCCAGCAGCCAAGGGCACAGGGGGCGCGAGCAGTACTTC. The chain has TRBV3-1 and TRBJ2-7, with 9 bases lining up with TRBD1. Germline V gene sequence: CDR1 LGHDT, CDR2 YNNKEL (reference sequence). This CDR3 spans 14 amino acids. Trimming cost V 1 base and J 6 bases; bases outside gene matches: 4.

Concerning this clonotype: This could be a read error, since a much larger clone is one nucleotide away. Without the conserved terminal phenylalanine or tryptophan, this CDR3 likely stems from a read error. CDR3 sequence reads: CASSPRTGSHEQYL. CDR3 nucleotide sequence: TGTGCCAGCTCACCGCGGACAGGTTCTCACGAGCAGTACCTC. This chain connects TRBV18 to TRBJ2-7; 7 bases match TRBD1. V lost 3 bases, J lost 5 bases, and 7 bases stayed unmatched. The CDR3 extends over 14 amino acids. The V gene's germline CDR1 is KGHSH and CDR2 LQKENI.

The gene calls are TRBV5-6 and TRBJ1-1, with D possibly matching TRBD1 (5 bases). The CDR3 is 16 residues long. Germline V gene sequence: CDR1 SGHDT, CDR2 YYEEEE. Trimming took off 3 bases at V and 5 bases at J, with 20 bases between the two ends. CDR3 in amino acids: CASSWGAQGWSTEAFF. CDR3 DNA: TGTGCCAGCAGCTGGGGCGCGCAGGGATGGAGTACTGAAGCTTTCTTT.

Only a few counts were recorded for this clonotype. V gene TRBV9 combines with J gene TRBJ2-3; D gene ambiguous. The CDR3 is made up of 14 amino acids. V gave up 2 bases and J gave up 2 bases, with 9 bases separating them. Germline lookup yields CDR1 SGDLS and CDR2 YYNGEE. The CDR3 is CASSVHPDTDTQYF. The CDR3, as DNA: TGTGCCAGCAGCGTTCATCCAGACACAGATACGCAGTATTTT.

This clonotype has just a few counts. A single base separates this from a much larger clone, so it may be a read error. V and J are TRBV6-1 and TRBJ2-7; unclear D gene. The CDR3 length is 13 residues. Germline CDR1 reads MNHNS; CDR2 reads SASEGT. CDR3 nucleotide sequence: TGTGCCGGCAGTGAAGGGTCGACCTACGAGCAGTACTTC. Protein sequence: CAGSEGSTYEQYF.

The sample holds many counts of this clonotype. The DNA for the CDR3 is TGTGCCAGCAGTTTCATGGTCCCCGGGGCCAACGTCCTGACTTTC. It encodes CASSFMVPGANVLTF. The genes are TRBV12-3 or TRBV12-4 and TRBJ2-6, with D hard to call. The V end lost 3 bases, the J end lost 4 bases, and 10 bases lay between the germline ends. This CDR3 has 15 residues.

The table lists this clonotype with many counts. The rearrangement uses TRBV20-1 and TRBJ2-1; 8 positions match TRBD1. From germline, CDR1 is DFQATT and CDR2 SNEGSKA (reference sequence). The CDR3 is 16 amino acids. Losses at the gene ends were 2 bases for V and 0 bases for J; bases not matched to a gene: 6. This chain's CDR3 is CSARPWTGSSYNEQFF. As DNA, the CDR3 is TGCAGTGCTAGACCCTGGACAGGGAGCTCCTACAATGAGCAGTTCTTC.

As for this clonotype: Since no conserved phenylalanine or tryptophan closes the CDR3, a read error is the likely cause. The J gene is TRBJ2-5, the V gene TRBV10-3; D may be TRBD2 (6 bases). Germline V CDR1 and CDR2: ENHRY, SYGVKD. This CDR3 comprises 15 residues. The CDR3 DNA reads TGTGCCAGCAGTGATGGGCTAGCGTACCAAGAGACTCAGTACTCC. Its protein product is CASSDGLAYQETQYS.